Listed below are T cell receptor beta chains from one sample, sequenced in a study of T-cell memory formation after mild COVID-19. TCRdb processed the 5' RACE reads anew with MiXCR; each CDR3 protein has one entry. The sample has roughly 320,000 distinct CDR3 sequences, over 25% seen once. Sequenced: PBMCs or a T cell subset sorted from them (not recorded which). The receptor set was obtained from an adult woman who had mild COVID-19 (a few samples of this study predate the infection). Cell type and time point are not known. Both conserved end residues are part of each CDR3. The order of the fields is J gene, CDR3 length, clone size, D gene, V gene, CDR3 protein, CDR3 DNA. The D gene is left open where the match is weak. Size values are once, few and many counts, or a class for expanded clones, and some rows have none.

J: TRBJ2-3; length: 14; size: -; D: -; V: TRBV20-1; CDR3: CSARGGASTDTQYF; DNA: TGCAGTGCTAGGGGTGGAGCAAGCACAGATACGCAGTATTTT
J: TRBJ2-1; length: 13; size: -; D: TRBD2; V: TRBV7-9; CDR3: CASVAGGYNEQFF; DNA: TGTGCCAGCGTTGCGGGGGGATACAATGAGCAGTTCTTC
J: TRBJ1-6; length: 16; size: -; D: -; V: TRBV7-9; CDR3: CASSSTVGLGNSPLHF; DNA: TGTGCCAGCAGCTCCACCGTTGGGTTGGGTAATTCACCCCTCCACTTT
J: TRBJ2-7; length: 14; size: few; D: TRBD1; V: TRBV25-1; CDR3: CASTTDRGNYEQYF; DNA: TGTGCCAGCACCACGGACAGGGGTAACTACGAGCAGTACTTC
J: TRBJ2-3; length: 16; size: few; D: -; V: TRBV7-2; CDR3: CASSPHTASGTDTQYF; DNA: TGTGCCAGCAGCCCGCATACAGCTAGCGGCACAGATACGCAGTATTTT
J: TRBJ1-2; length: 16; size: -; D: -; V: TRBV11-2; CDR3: CASSPASGGPGYGYTF; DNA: TGTGCCAGCAGCCCCGCAAGTGGCGGGCCAGGCTATGGCTACACCTTC
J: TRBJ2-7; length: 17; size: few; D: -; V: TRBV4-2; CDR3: CASSQESQGQPSYEQYF; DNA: TGTGCCAGCAGCCAAGAAAGTCAGGGCCAACCTTCCTACGAGCAGTACTTC
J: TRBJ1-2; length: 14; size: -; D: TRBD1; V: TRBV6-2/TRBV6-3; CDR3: CASSYTDRGYGYTF; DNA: TGTGCCAGCAGTTACACGGACAGGGGTTATGGCTACACCTTC
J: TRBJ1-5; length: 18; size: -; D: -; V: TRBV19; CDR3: CASSIGVLGIYSNQPQHF; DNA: TGTGCCAGTAGTATTGGGGTTCTGGGCATATATAGCAATCAGCCCCAGCATTTT
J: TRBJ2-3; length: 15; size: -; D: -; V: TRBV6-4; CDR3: CASSDSGGWDDTQYF; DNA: TGTGCCAGCAGTGACTCGGGGGGATGGGACGATACGCAGTATTTT
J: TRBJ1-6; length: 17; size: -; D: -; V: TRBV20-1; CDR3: CSARAVSVGEVNSPLHF; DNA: TGCAGTGCTAGAGCAGTGTCGGTAGGAGAAGTGAATTCACCCCTCCACTTT
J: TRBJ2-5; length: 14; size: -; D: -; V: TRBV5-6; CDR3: CASSLWSGGKTQYF; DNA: TGTGCCAGCAGCCTGTGGTCGGGCGGGAAGACCCAGTACTTC
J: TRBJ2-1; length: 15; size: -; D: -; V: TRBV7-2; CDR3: CASSNSTSSYNEQFF; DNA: TGTGCCAGCAGTAACAGTACGAGCTCCTACAATGAGCAGTTCTTC
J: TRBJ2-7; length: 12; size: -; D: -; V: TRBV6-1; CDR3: CATRTAAREQYF; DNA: TGTGCCACGAGGACAGCAGCGCGGGAGCAGTACTTC
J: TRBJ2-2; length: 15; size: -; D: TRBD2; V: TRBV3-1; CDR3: CASSYLAGASGELFF; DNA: TGTGCCAGCAGTTATCTAGCGGGAGCGTCCGGGGAGCTGTTTTTT
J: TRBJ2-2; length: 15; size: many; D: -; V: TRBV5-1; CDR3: CASSLAGENTGELFF; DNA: TGCGCCAGCAGCTTGGCCGGAGAGAACACCGGGGAGCTGTTTTTT
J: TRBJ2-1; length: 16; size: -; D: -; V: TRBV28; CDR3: CASSYPGWTTYNEQFF; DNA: TGTGCCAGCAGTTACCCCGGTTGGACCACCTACAATGAGCAGTTCTTC
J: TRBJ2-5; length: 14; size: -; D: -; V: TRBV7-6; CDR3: CASSSAYTEETQYF; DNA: TGTGCCAGCAGCTCAGCGTACACGGAAGAGACCCAGTACTTC
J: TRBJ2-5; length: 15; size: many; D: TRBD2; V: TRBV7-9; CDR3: CASSRTSGNQETQYF; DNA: TGTGCCAGCAGCCGGACTAGCGGGAACCAAGAGACCCAGTACTTC
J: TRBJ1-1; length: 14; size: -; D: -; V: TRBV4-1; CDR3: CASSQVQTSQEAFF; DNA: TGCGCCAGCAGCCAAGTCCAGACCTCGCAGGAGGCTTTCTTT
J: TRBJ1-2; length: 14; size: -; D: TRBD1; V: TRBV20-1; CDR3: CSARGPGTGNGYTF; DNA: TGCAGTGCTAGAGGTCCCGGGACAGGGAATGGCTACACCTTC
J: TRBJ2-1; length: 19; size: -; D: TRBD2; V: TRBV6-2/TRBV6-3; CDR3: CATEKPGLARLGLVNEQFF; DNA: TGTGCCACCGAAAAACCCGGACTAGCCCGTCTAGGGTTGGTCAATGAGCAGTTCTTC
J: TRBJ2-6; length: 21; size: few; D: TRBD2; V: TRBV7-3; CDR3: CASSLNLAGVSSLSGANVLTF; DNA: TGTGCCAGCAGCTTAAACCTAGCGGGAGTGTCCTCCCTCTCTGGGGCCAACGTCCTGACTTTC
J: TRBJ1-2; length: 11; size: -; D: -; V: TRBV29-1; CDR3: CSVEGRYGYTF; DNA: TGCAGCGTTGAAGGAAGGTATGGCTACACCTTC
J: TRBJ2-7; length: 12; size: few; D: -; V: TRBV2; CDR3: CASSQGISEQYF; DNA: TGTGCCAGCAGCCAGGGAATAAGCGAGCAGTACTTC
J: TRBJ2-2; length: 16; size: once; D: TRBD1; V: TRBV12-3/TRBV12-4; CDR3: CASTLQGALITGELFF; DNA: TGTGCCAGCACCCTACAGGGGGCGTTGATCACCGGGGAGCTGTTTTTT
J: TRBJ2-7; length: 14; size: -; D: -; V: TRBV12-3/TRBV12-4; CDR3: CASTSHYNSYEQYF; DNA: TGTGCCAGCACATCCCACTACAACTCCTACGAGCAGTACTTC
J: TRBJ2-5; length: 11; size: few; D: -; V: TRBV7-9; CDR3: CASSPTETQYF; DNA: TGTGCCAGCAGCCCCACGGAGACCCAGTACTTC
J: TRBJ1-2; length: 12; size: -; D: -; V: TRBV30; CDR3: CAGDGLDDGYTF; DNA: TGTGCCGGGGACGGATTGGATGATGGCTACACCTTC
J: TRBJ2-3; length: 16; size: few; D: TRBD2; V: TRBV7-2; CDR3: CASSLALAATTDTQYF; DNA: TGTGCCAGCAGCCTGGCGCTAGCGGCGACCACAGATACGCAGTATTTT
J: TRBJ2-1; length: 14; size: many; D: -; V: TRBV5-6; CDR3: CASSPGDSNNEQFF; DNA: TGTGCCAGCAGCCCGGGAGACAGTAACAATGAGCAGTTCTTC
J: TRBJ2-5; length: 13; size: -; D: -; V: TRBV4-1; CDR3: CASSQVMLETQYF; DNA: TGCGCCAGCAGCCAAGTAATGTTAGAGACCCAGTACTTC
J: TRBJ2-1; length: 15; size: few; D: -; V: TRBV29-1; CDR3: CSVSVLGPLGRVQFF; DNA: TGCAGCGTTTCGGTGCTAGGGCCCTTGGGCCGGGTGCAGTTCTTC
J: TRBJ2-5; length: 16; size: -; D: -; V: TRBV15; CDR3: CATSRDEGLNQETQYF; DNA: TGTGCCACCAGCAGAGATGAGGGTCTAAATCAAGAGACCCAGTACTTC
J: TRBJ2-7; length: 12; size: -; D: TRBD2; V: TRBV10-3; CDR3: CASAGTMNEQYF; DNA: TGTGCCAGCGCCGGGACTATGAACGAGCAGTACTTC
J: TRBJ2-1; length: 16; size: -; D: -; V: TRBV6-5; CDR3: CASSYIGGRPAREQFF; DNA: TGTGCCAGCAGTTACATCGGTGGGAGGCCGGCGCGTGAGCAGTTCTTC